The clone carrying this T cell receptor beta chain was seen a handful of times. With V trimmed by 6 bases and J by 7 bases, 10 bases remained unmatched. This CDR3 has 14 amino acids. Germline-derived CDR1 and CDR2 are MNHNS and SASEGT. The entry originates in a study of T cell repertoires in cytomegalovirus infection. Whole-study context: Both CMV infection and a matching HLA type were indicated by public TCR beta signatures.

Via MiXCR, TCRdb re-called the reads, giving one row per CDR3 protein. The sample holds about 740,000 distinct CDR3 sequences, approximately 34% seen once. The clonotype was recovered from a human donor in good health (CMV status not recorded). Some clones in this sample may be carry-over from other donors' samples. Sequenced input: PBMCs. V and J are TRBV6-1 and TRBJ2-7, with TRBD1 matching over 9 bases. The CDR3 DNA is TGTGCCAGCAGCCCTCCGGGACAGGGAGAAGAGCAGTACTTC. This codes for CASSPPGQGEEQYF.